This TCR beta chain was profiled in a study of early stage breast cancer tumors. As for the study in general: ER+/PR+/HER2- status applied to about 80% of the 16 invasive breast tumors. Among around twelve ER+/PR+/HER2- tumors, eight were ductal, four lobular.

Assay used: immunoSEQ multiplex PCR; TCRdb lists only in-frame clones, some missing. In the table there are a few thousand clones, roughly 67% of which are singletons. With respect to this clone: The target antigen is unknown.

Study-level findings and limits: Functional markers like CD4, CD8 and FOXP3 were missed in bulk sequencing.

Germline assignment: CDR1 SNHLY and CDR2 FYNNEI. There are 12 residues in the CDR3. Trimming shortened V by 6 bases and J by 4 bases, and 10 bases separated the two germline ends. The V and J genes are TRBV2 and TRBJ2-7, with D possibly matching TRBD1 (6 bases). The sequence was obtained from a person between 50 and 60 years old with breast cancer. Source material: breast tumor tissue. The chain's CDR3 is CASRLQGYEQYF. CDR3 nucleotides: TGTGCCAGCAGGCTACAGGGTTACGAGCAGTACTTC.